This T cell receptor (beta chain) was documented in a study of blood T cell repertoires in COVID-19. For the study at large: The United States, Italy and Spain provided the acute and convalescent COVID-19 samples. Sources were T cells, B-cell-depleted T cells, or PBMCs; the material itself was cDNA or gDNA.

Germline V gives CDR1 LNHNV, CDR2 YYDKDF (reference sequence). Deletions cut 4 bases from V and 5 bases from J, with 11 bases between. The CDR3 loop spans 13 amino acids. Authors' methods: Quantification of nucleated cells was approximated via reference gene primer amplification. Sequenced by immunoSEQ multiplex PCR; TCRdb stores in-frame clones only, minus some. The V and J calls and clone size were taken over from that table, and D and trimming were inferred from the DNA. The sample carries about 120,000 clones, approximately 87% recorded once. This receptor was obtained from a woman aged 50 to 60 with acute or convalescent COVID-19. Sequenced material: peripheral blood. V and J are TRBV15 and TRBJ1-2; D is possibly TRBD1 (6 bases). The CDR3, as DNA: TGTGCCACCAGCATGGACAGTCAATATGGCTACACCTTC. This codes for CATSMDSQYGYTF.